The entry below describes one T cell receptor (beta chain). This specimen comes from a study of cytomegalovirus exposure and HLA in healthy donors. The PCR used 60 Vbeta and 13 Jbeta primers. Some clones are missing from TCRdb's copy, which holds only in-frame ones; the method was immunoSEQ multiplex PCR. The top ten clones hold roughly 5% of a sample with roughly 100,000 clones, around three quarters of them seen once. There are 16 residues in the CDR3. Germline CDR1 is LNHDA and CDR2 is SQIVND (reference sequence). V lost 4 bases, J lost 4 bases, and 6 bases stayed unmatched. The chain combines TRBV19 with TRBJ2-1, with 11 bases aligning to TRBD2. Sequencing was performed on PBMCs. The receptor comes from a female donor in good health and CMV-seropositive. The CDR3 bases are TGTGCCAGTAGTAAATCTCTAGCGGGAGGATACAATGAGCAGTTCTTC. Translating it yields CASSKSLAGGYNEQFF.